This note documents a single T cell receptor beta chain sequence. Its target is not known. This record belongs to a study of PD-L1 blockade in urothelial cancer. The wider study: Atezolizumab therapy began for patients in the mid-2010s, dosed at 1,200 mg intravenously every 3 weeks. Specimens of blood held a median count of roughly 140,000 T cells. Study-level points and caveats: Those with durable benefit had larger increases in tumor-associated blood clones at 3 weeks.

Time point denoted: peripheral blood 6 weeks after treatment start. Looked up from germline, CDR1 is MNHEY and CDR2 is SMNVEV (reference sequence). The ends were cut back, 8 bases at V and 3 bases at J, with 14 bases in the middle. The CDR3 extends over 14 amino acids. A spike-in of synthetic TCR analog templates was added to each PCR. Assay used: immunoSEQ multiplex PCR; TCRdb lists only in-frame clones, some missing. The data show about 66,000 clones, roughly 90% seen once. The TCR was taken from a man aged 55 to 70 with urothelial cancer. The V gene is TRBV27, the J gene TRBJ2-1, with a tentative D call TRBD2 (6 bases). The input for sequencing was PBMCs, taken around atezolizumab (anti-PD-L1) treatment. In DNA, the CDR3 is TGTGCCAGCGTTTCGAGGGGACTCTACAATGAGCAGTTCTTC. It translates to CASVSRGLYNEQFF.